This entry lists 27 T cell receptor beta chains sequenced from one sample in a study of identical twins. TCRdb independently ran MiXCR on the 5' RACE reads; one entry per CDR3 protein. The sample contains 1.5 million to 2 million distinct CDR3 sequences, around 33% of which appear only once. Sequenced material: cord blood. All receptors derive from a newborn girl in good health.

This chain uses TRBV5-1 with TRBJ2-3; 8 bases are a match to TRBD2. Germline V gives CDR1 SGHRS, CDR2 YFSETQ. The CDR3 covers 17 residues. The trim removed 3 bases at V and 6 bases at J, leaving 15 bases unmatched. This CDR3 reads CASSSPPLRGGPDTQYF. In DNA form, the CDR3 reads TGCGCCAGCAGCTCCCCCCCACTACGGGGGGGACCCGATACGCAGTATTTT.

This clonotype was detected only a few times. The chain recombines TRBV9 with TRBJ2-7; D is perhaps TRBD2 (6 bases). Trimming stripped 4 bases from V and 4 bases from J, with 21 bases between. Germline values: CDR1 SGDLS, CDR2 YYNGEE. The CDR3 contains 16 residues. CDR3 protein: CASSSGQGRLFYEQYF. The DNA of the CDR3 is TGTGCCAGCAGCTCAGGACAAGGGAGGCTTTTTTACGAGCAGTACTTC.

This clonotype has more than one count but fewer than ten. The V call is TRBV2, the J call TRBJ1-2; tentatively, D is TRBD1 (5 bases). Germline values: CDR1 SNHLY, CDR2 FYNNEI. Trimming took off 4 bases at V and 2 bases at J, with 11 bases between the two ends. The CDR3 has 14 amino acids. The CDR3 DNA reads as TGTGCCAGCAGTGGCCGACAGACCAACTATGGCTACACCTTC. As protein: CASSGRQTNYGYTF. The full variable domain, with the rest looked up from reference TRBV2 and TRBJ1-2, is EPEVTQTPSHQVTQMGQEVILRCVPISNHLYFYWYRQILGQKVEFLVSFYNNEISEKSEIFDDQFSVERPDGSNFTLKIRSTKLEDSAMYFCASSGRQTNYGYTFGSGTRLTVV.

J is TRBJ1-2 and V is TRBV12-3 or TRBV12-4; 8 bases map to TRBD1. The CDR3 extends over 14 amino acids. The trim removed 5 bases at V and 3 bases at J, leaving 5 bases unmatched. CDR3 nucleotides: TGTGCCAGCAGTCAGGGGGCCCGCTACTATGGCTACACCTTC. This sequence encodes CASSQGARYYGYTF.

This clonotype has only a few counts. The V gene is TRBV7-2, the J gene TRBJ2-5, with TRBD2 matching 9 bases. V was clipped by 4 bases and J by 4 bases; unmatched bases: 10. CDR3 length: 16 residues. Germline V gene sequence: CDR1 SGHTA, CDR2 FQGNSA. The CDR3 nucleotides are TGTGCCAGCAGCTCAGGGTGGCGGGGGGGCCGAGAGACCCAGTACTTC. This sequence encodes CASSSGWRGGRETQYF.

This clonotype was detected many times. The V and J genes are TRBV5-1 and TRBJ2-7; 7 nucleotides line up with TRBD2. CDR1 and CDR2 (germline): SGHRS, YFSETQ. This CDR3 spans 13 amino acids. V lost 4 bases to trimming and J lost 3 bases; unmatched junction nucleotides: 4. In nucleotides, the CDR3 is TGCGCCAGCAGCCTAGCGGAAATCTACGAGCAGTACTTC. Its protein product is CASSLAEIYEQYF.

The rearrangement links TRBV20-1 to TRBJ1-1, with TRBD1 identical over 8 bases. In germline, CDR1 is DFQATT, CDR2 SNEGSKA (reference sequence). The junction had 9 bases not matched to a gene; V was cut back by 6 bases and J by 6 bases. The CDR3 is made up of 13 amino acids. CDR3 sequence: CSAPKQTGAEAFF. In DNA, the CDR3 is TGCAGTGCCCCCAAGCAGACAGGGGCTGAAGCTTTCTTT.

This clonotype appeared a single time. V gene TRBV5-1 combines with J gene TRBJ1-1, with unresolved D. CDR1 and CDR2 (germline): SGHRS, YFSETQ. This CDR3 contains 16 residues. V was clipped by 2 bases and J by 1 base, with 15 bases between them. CDR3 protein: CASSFTAGEGNTEAFF. CDR3 in DNA: TGCGCCAGCAGCTTCACCGCAGGTGAGGGGAACACTGAAGCTTTCTTT.

On this clonotype itself: At one of its ends the junction is not consistent with the germline gene, which may arise from a read error. CDR3 sequence: CASSFSGAGSYGQYF. The CDR3 DNA reads as TGTGCCAGCAGTTTTTCGGGCGCCGGCTCCTACGGGCAGTACTTC. The chain recombines TRBV28 with TRBJ2-7; no clear D. The CDR3 length is 15 residues. The germline V gene encodes CDR1 MDHEN and CDR2 SYDVKM.

This clonotype was picked up a small number of times. The chain recombines TRBV19 with TRBJ1-2; D not resolved. V was pared by 5 bases and J by 4 bases, with 11 bases between. The CDR3 runs 13 residues. Germline values: CDR1 LNHDA, CDR2 SQIVND (reference sequence). The CDR3 loop reads CASSGSALYGYTF. Written as DNA, the CDR3 is TGTGCCAGTAGTGGATCAGCTCTCTATGGCTACACCTTC.

This chain links TRBV11-1 with TRBJ2-1, with D unclear. This CDR3 has 13 amino acids. Germline CDR1 SGHAT, CDR2 FQDESV (reference sequence). V was clipped by 3 bases and J by 2 bases, with 5 bases between them. CDR3 loop: CASSLIAYNEQFF. The CDR3 DNA reads as TGTGCCAGCAGCTTGATAGCCTACAATGAGCAGTTCTTC.

This clonotype was seen once. The chain combines TRBV20-1 with TRBJ1-5; TRBD1 matches at 7 bases. Germline V gene lookup returns CDR1 DFQATT and CDR2 SNEGSKA (reference sequence). Trimming removed 5 bases from V and 1 base from J; junction bases left unmatched: 5. There are 14 residues in the CDR3. The CDR3 DNA sequence: TGCAGTGCTCGTAAGACAGGGAGCAATCAGCCCCAGCATTTT. This sequence encodes CSARKTGSNQPQHF.

This clonotype was found a few times. This sequence joins TRBV6-2 or TRBV6-3 and TRBJ2-5, with 9 bases fitting TRBD2. Trimming took 6 bases from V and 5 from J; bases not matched to a gene: 4. Germline V gene data show CDR1 as MNHEY and CDR2 as SVGEGT. The CDR3 spans 13 residues. The CDR3 coding sequence is TGTGCCAGCAGGTCCACTAGCGGGGAGACCCAGTACTTC. Translation: CASRSTSGETQYF.

The rearrangement links TRBV6-2 or TRBV6-3 to TRBJ2-3, with a possible D match to TRBD1 (6 bases). The CDR3 extends over 14 amino acids. V lost 5 bases and J 8 bases, leaving 17 bases between the germline ends. From germline, CDR1 is MNHEY and CDR2 SVGEGT. Here the CDR3 DNA reads TGTGCCAGCAGTAACGCGATAATAGGGGGTACGCAGTATTTT. Protein product: CASSNAIIGGTQYF.

This clonotype came up a few times. The chain employs TRBV24-1 and TRBJ2-1; the D gene is possibly TRBD2 (6 bases). Germline V gives CDR1 KGHDR, CDR2 SFDVKD. The CDR3 sequence is 18 residues long. The V end was cut by 4 bases, the J end by 0 bases, with 18 bases between. CDR3 residues: CATSDPRGSGSSYNEQFF. The CDR3 DNA is TGTGCCACCAGTGACCCTAGGGGTAGCGGTAGCTCCTACAATGAGCAGTTCTTC.

The chain uses TRBV11-2 and TRBJ2-1; 8 bases are shared with TRBD2. Germline-derived CDR1 and CDR2 are SGHAT and FQNNGV. The CDR3 consists of 16 residues. Trimming at V came to 2 bases and at J to 7 bases, leaving 10 bases not matched to a gene. CDR3 region: CASSLIPGGPGNEQFF. The CDR3 DNA follows: TGTGCCAGCAGCTTAATTCCGGGGGGGCCGGGGAATGAGCAGTTCTTC.

V gene TRBV12-3 or TRBV12-4 combines with J gene TRBJ2-5, with D perhaps matching TRBD1 (6 bases). The CDR3 is 15 amino acids. With 5 bases removed from V and 5 bases from J, the gap between germline ends came to 18 bases. The CDR3 region has the DNA TGTGCCAGCAGTCAAACCTCAGGGGAGTGGGAGACCCAGTACTTC. Its protein is CASSQTSGEWETQYF.

This clonotype occurred a few times. V usage is TRBV21-1 and J usage is TRBJ2-7; the D segment call TRBD1 is taken from the table without a DNA check. TRBV21-1 is deemed a pseudogene. This CDR3 is built from 16 residues. CDR3 DNA sequence: TGTGCCAGCAGCAGGGAAAGCGCCCGAGGGTCCTACGAGCAGTACTTC. Protein: CASSRESARGSYEQYF.

The chain combines TRBV12-3 or TRBV12-4 with TRBJ1-3; D call uncertain. The ends were cut back, 3 bases at V and 4 bases at J, with 7 bases in the middle. The CDR3 is 13 residues long. CDR3 DNA: TGTGCCAGCAGTTTGGTACAGGGAAACACCATATATTTT. This gives the protein CASSLVQGNTIYF.

V gene TRBV12-3 or TRBV12-4 combines with J gene TRBJ1-2; tentative D call: TRBD1 (5 bases). Trimming removed 7 bases at V and 5 bases at J, with 17 bases between. This CDR3 has 14 amino acids. The CDR3 loop reads CASTAGTALYGYTF. CDR3 DNA: TGTGCCAGCACCGCCGGGACGGCTCTATATGGCTACACCTTC.

About this clonotype: Given a much more abundant clone one base away, this may be a read error. The chain has TRBV5-1 and TRBJ2-3; TRBD2 matches 9 bases. There are 15 residues in the CDR3. CDR1 is SGHRS and CDR2 is YFSETQ in the germline V gene. CDR3 in amino acids: CASSFSGTSKDTQYF. The CDR3 nucleotides read TGTGCCAGCAGCTTTTCCGGGACTAGCAAAGATACGCAGTATTTT.

On this clonotype itself: A read error may be the cause here, since a much bigger clone is one base away. J is TRBJ2-4 and V is TRBV10-3; maybe TRBD2 (5 bases). From germline, CDR1 is ENHRY and CDR2 SYGVKD. The CDR3 spans 16 residues. Here the CDR3 DNA reads TGTGCCATCAGTGAGTCAGGGCGTCTAGCCGAAAACATTCAGTACTTC. Translation gives CAISESGRLAENIQYF.

The table lists this clonotype with a count of one. A much larger clonotype is one base distant, so this may be a read error. The rearrangement links TRBV6-5 to TRBJ1-2; 9 bases fit TRBD1. This CDR3 is built from 13 residues. V shed 6 bases, J shed 6 bases, and the junction held 5 bases outside the gene matches. Germline V gene sequence: CDR1 MNHEY, CDR2 SVGAGI. The CDR3 nucleotides read TGTGCCAGCAGACAAGACAGGGGGGATGGCTACACCTTC. As protein: CASRQDRGDGYTF.

The sample holds a few counts of this clonotype. CDR3 residues: CASSQEYSGSYNEQFF. The CDR3 DNA follows: TGCGCCAGCAGCCAAGAATATTCCGGATCCTACAATGAGCAGTTCTTC. This sequence joins TRBV4-1 and TRBJ2-1, with D unclear. CDR3 size: 16 residues. Trimming took off 0 bases at V and 1 base at J, with 10 bases between the two ends. Germline V CDR1 and CDR2: MGHRA, YSYEKL.

The gene calls are TRBV20-1 and TRBJ2-1; weak D call: TRBD2 (5 bases). The J call may be mistaken, given a closer DNA end match to TRBJ2-7. The CDR3 sequence is 15 residues long. CDR1 is DFQATT and CDR2 is SNEGSKA in the germline V gene (reference sequence). In nucleotides, the CDR3 is TGCAGTGCTAGATCTAGCCTAAGCTCCTACAATGAGCAGTACTTC. This translates into CSARSSLSSYNEQYF.

The chain joins TRBV20-1 to TRBJ2-3, with 11 positions matching TRBD2. The CDR3 is made up of 17 amino acids. Per germline, CDR1 DFQATT and CDR2 SNEGSKA (reference sequence). V was pared by 0 bases and J by 8 bases, with 13 bases of the junction left unmatched. This CDR3 is CSARDLKGLAVESTQYF. DNA of the CDR3: TGCAGTGCTAGAGATCTAAAGGGACTAGCGGTAGAAAGTACGCAGTATTTT.

The chain links TRBV3-1 to TRBJ1-6, with TRBD1 matching over 8 bases. The germline V gene has CDR1 LGHDT and CDR2 YNNKEL (reference sequence). The V gene end was trimmed by 0 bases and the J gene end by 7 bases; junction bases not matched to a gene: 8. The CDR3 has 17 amino acids. The CDR3 loop reads CASSQERLQGGNSPLHF. The CDR3, as DNA: TGTGCCAGCAGCCAAGAGAGGTTACAGGGGGGAAATTCACCCCTCCACTTT.